The T cell receptor beta chain under discussion was sequenced for a study of regulatory T cells in long-lasting Graves disease. This clonotype has a count of ten or more. The time point denotes: newly diagnosed GD, antithyroid drugs for less than 3 months. PBMC RNA was the source of the TCR library. CDR3 length: 12 amino acids. V was cut by 11 bases and J by 0 bases, with 11 bases left in between. Germline V lookup: CDR1 SNHLY, CDR2 FYNNEI. CDR3-region Arm-PCR and iRepertoire HTBI primers produced the TCR beta libraries. TCRdb independently ran MiXCR on the multiplex PCR reads; one entry per CDR3 protein. This sample yields 500,000 or so distinct CDR3 sequences, of which about 14% are seen a single time; approximately 15% belongs to the top ten. The data were also submitted as part of a second study, on T cells in Graves' hyperthyroidism and ophthalmopathy.

The specimen comprised peripheral blood mononuclear cells (PBMCs), sampled at new diagnosis, from a patient treated with antithyroid drugs. The chain combines TRBV2 with TRBJ2-7; no reliable D call. The origin of this receptor is a woman between 45 and 65 years old with Graves disease. For the CDR3, the DNA is TGTGCCTGCATCTCGGTCTCCTACGAGCAGTACTTC. Translated: CACISVSYEQYF.